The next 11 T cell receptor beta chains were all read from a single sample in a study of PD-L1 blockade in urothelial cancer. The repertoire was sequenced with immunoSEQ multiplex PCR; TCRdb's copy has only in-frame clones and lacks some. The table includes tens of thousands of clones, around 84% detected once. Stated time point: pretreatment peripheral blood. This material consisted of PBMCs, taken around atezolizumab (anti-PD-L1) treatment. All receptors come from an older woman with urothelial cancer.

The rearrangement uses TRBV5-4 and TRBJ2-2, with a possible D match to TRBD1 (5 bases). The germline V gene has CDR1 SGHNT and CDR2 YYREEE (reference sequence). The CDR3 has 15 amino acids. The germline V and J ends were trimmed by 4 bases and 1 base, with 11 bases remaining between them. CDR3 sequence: CASSPWTKNTGELFF. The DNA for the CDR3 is TGTGCCAGCAGCCCTTGGACAAAGAACACCGGGGAGCTGTTTTTT.

As DNA, the CDR3 is TGTGCCAGCAGCCAAGACGGGGTAACTGGAAACACCATATATTTT. This gives the protein CASSQDGVTGNTIYF. This chain uses TRBV4-2 with TRBJ1-3; no definite D call. CDR3 length equals 15 residues. Germline assignment: CDR1 LGHNA and CDR2 YNFKEQ. V gave up 0 bases and J gave up 2 bases, with 8 bases separating them.

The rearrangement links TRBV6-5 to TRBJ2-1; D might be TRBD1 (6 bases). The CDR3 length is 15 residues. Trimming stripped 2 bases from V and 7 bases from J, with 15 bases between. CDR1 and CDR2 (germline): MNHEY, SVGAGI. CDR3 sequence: CASSYEWGQRNEQFF. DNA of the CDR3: TGTGCCAGCAGTTACGAGTGGGGGCAGCGGAATGAGCAGTTCTTC.

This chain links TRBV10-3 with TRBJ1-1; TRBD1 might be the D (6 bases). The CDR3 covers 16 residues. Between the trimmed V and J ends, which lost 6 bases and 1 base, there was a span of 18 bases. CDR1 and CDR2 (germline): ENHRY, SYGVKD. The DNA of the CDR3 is TGTGCCATCAGAGCCGCGGACGGACAGCAGAACACTGAAGCTTTCTTT. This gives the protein CAIRAADGQQNTEAFF.

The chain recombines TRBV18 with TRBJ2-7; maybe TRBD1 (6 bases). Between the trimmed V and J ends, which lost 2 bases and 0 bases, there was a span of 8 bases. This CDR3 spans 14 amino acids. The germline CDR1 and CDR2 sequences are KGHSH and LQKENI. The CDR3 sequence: CASSPNRDSYEQYF. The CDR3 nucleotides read TGTGCCAGCTCACCAAACAGGGACTCCTACGAGCAGTACTTC.

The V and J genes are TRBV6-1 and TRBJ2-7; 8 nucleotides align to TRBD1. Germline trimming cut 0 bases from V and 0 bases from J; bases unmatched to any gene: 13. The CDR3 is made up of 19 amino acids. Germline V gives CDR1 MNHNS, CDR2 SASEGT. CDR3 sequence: CASSEALPSTGGFSYEQYF. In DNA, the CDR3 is TGTGCCAGCAGTGAAGCGCTTCCGTCTACAGGGGGTTTCTCCTACGAGCAGTACTTC.

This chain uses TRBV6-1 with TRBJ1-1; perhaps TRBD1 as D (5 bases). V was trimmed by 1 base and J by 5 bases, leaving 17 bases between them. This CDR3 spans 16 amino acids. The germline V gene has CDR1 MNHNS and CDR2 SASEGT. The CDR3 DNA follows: TGTGCCAGCAGTGAAGGCCAAGGACGGAGGGGAACTGAAGCTTTCTTT. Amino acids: CASSEGQGRRGTEAFF.

The CDR3 protein is CASSLLRGNGYTF. CDR3 DNA sequence: TGTGCCAGCAGCTTGCTTAGGGGGAATGGCTACACCTTC. The chain employs TRBV5-6 and TRBJ1-2; possibly TRBD1 for D (6 bases). Germline CDR1 SGHDT, CDR2 YYEEEE. V gave up 1 base and J gave up 6 bases, with 10 bases separating them. This CDR3 has 13 residues.

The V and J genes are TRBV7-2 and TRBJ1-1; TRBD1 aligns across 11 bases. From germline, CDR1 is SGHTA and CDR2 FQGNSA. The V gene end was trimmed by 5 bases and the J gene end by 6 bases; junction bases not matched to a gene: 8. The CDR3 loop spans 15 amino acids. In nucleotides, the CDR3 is TGTGCCAGCAGCGACGGGACAGGGGGTTTCGCTGAAGCTTTCTTT. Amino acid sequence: CASSDGTGGFAEAFF.

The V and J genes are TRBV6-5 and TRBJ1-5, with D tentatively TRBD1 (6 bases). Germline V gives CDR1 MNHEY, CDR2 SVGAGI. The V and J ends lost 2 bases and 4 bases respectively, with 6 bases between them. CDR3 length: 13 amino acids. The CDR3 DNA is TGTGCCAGCAGTTACCAGGGGAATCAGCCCCAGCATTTT. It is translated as CASSYQGNQPQHF.

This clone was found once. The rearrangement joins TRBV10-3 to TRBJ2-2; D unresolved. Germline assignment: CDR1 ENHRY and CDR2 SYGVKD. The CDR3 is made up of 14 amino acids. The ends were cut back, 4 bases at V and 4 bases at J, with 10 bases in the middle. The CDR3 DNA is TGTGCCATCAGTGTTACAGAAGGCACCGGGGAGCTGTTTTTT. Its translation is CAISVTEGTGELFF.